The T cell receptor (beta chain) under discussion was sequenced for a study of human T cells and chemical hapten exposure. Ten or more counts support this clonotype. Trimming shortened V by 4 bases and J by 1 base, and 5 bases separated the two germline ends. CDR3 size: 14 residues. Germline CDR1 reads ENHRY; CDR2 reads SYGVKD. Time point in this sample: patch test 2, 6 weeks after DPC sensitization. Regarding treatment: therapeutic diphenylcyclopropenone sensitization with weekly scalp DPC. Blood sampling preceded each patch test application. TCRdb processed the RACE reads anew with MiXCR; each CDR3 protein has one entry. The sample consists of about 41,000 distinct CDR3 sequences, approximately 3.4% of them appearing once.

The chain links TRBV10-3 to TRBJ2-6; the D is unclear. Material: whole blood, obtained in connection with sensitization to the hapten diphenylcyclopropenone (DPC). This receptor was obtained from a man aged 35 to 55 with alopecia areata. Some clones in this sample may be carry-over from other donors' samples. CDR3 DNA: TGTGCCATCAGTGTTGAGTCTGGGGCCAACGTCCTGACTTTC. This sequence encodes CAISVESGANVLTF.